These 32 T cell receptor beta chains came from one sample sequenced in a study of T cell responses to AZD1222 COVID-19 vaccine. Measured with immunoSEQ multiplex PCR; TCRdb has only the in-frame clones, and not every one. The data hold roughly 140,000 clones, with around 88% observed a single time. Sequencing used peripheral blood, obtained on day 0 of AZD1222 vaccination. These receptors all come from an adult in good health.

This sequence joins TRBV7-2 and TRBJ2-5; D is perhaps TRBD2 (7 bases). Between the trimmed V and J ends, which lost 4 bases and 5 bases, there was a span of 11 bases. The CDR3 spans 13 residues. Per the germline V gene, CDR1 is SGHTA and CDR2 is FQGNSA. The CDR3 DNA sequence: TGTGCCAGCAGCTGGGGGAGGGGGGAGACCCAGTACTTC. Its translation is CASSWGRGETQYF.

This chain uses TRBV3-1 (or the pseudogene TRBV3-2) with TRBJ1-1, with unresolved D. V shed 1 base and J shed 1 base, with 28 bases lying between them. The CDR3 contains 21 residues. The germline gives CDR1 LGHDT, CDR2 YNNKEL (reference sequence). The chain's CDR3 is CASSQVGVQRTTKLSNTEAFF. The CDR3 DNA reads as TGTGCCAGCAGCCAAGTGGGAGTACAGAGAACCACCAAACTCTCGAACACTGAAGCTTTCTTT.

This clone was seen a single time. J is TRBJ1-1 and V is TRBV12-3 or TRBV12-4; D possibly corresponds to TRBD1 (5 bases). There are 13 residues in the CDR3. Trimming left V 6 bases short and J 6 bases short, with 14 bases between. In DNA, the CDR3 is TGTGCCAGCAGGCCAGAGGGGCGGGCTGAAGCTTTCTTT. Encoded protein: CASRPEGRAEAFF.

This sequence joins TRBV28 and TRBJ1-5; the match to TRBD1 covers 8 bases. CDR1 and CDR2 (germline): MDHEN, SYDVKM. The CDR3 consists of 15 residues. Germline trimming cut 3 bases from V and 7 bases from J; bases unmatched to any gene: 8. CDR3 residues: CASSLGGQVGQPQHF. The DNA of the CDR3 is TGTGCCAGCAGTTTGGGGGGACAGGTGGGCCAGCCCCAGCATTTT.

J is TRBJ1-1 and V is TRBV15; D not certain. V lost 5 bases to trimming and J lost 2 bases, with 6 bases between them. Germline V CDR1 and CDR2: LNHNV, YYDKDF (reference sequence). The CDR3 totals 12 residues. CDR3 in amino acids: CATSPANTEAFF. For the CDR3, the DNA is TGTGCCACCAGCCCGGCCAACACTGAAGCTTTCTTT.

The CDR3 nucleotides read TGTGCCAGCAGGGGTAGTTCACCCCTCCACTTT. Translated: CASRGSSPLHF. The rearrangement links TRBV28 to TRBJ1-6; D gene uncertain. V was trimmed by 6 bases and J by 9 bases, leaving 6 bases between them. The CDR3 consists of 11 residues. CDR1 is MDHEN and CDR2 is SYDVKM in the germline V gene.

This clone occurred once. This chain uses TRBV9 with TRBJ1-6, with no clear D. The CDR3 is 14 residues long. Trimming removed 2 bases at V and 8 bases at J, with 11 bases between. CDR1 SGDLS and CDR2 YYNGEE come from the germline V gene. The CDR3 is CASSVYSEYSPLHF. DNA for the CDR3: TGTGCCAGCAGCGTGTATAGCGAGTATTCACCCCTCCACTTT.

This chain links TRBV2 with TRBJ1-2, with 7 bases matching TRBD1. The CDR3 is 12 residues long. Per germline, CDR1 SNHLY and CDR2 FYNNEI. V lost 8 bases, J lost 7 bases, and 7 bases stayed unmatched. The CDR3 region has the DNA TGTGCCAGCGAAGACAGGGCAGGTGGCTACACCTTC. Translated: CASEDRAGGYTF. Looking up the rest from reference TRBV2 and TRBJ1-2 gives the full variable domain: EPEVTQTPSHQVTQMGQEVILRCVPISNHLYFYWYRQILGQKVEFLVSFYNNEISEKSEIFDDQFSVERPDGSNFTLKIRSTKLEDSAMYFCASEDRAGGYTFGSGTRLTVV.

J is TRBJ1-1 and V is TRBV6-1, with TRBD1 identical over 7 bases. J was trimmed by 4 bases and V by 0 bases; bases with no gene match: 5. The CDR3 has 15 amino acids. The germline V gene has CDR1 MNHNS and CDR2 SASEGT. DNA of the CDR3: TGTGCCAGCAGTGAAGCGACCACAGGGGTCACTGAAGCTTTCTTT. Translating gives CASSEATTGVTEAFF.

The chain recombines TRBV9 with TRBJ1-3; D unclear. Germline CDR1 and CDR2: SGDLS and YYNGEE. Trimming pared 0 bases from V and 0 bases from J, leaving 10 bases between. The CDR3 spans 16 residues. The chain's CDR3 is CASSVGLGNSGNTIYF. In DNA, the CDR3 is TGTGCCAGCAGCGTAGGTCTAGGGAACTCTGGAAACACCATATATTTT.

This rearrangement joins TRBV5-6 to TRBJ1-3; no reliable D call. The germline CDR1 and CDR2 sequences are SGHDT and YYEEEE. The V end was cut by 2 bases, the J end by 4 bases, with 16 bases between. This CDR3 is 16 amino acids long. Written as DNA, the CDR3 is TGTGCCAGCAGCTTCGGGATCCCTTTGGCGGGAAACACCATATATTTT. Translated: CASSFGIPLAGNTIYF.

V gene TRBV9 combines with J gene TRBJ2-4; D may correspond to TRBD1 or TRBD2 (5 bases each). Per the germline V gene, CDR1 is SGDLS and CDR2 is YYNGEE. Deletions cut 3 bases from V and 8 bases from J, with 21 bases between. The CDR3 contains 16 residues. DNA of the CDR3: TGTGCCAGCAGCGCCCGTGAGGGGTCCCCTGGGGACATTCAGTACTTC. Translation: CASSAREGSPGDIQYF.

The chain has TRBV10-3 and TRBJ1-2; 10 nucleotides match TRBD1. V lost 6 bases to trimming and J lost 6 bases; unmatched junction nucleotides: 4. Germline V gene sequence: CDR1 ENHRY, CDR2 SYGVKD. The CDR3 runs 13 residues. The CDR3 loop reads CAIREGTGDGYTF. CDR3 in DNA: TGTGCCATCAGAGAAGGGACAGGGGATGGCTACACCTTC.

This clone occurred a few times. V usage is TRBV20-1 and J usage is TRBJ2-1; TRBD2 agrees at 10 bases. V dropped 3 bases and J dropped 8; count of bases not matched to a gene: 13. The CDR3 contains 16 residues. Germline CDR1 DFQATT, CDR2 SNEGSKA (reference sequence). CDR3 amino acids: CSASPLTSGEGHEQFF. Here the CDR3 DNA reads TGCAGTGCTAGTCCCCTTACTAGCGGGGAGGGGCATGAGCAGTTCTTC.

The CDR3 DNA reads TGCGCCAGCAGGCCCGGCCGGGGGACAGGGAACACTGAAGCTTTCTTT. It yields the protein CASRPGRGTGNTEAFF. V and J are TRBV5-1 and TRBJ1-1; 8 bases align to TRBD1. Trimming at V came to 5 bases and at J to 1 base, leaving 10 bases not matched to a gene. The CDR3 is 16 residues long. Per the germline V gene, CDR1 is SGHRS and CDR2 is YFSETQ.

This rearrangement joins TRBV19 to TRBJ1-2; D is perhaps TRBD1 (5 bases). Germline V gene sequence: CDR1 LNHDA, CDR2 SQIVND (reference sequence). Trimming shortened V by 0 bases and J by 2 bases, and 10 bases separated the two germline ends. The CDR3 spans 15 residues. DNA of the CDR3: TGTGCCAGTAGTATAGATCCGAACAGGAACTATGGCTACACCTTC. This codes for CASSIDPNRNYGYTF.

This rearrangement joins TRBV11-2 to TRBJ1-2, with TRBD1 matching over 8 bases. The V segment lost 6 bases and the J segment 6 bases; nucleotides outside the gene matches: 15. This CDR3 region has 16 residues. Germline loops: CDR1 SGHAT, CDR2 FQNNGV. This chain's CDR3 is CASSRPSYRGGNGYTF. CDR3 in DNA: TGTGCCAGCAGTCGACCGAGTTACAGGGGGGGGAATGGCTACACCTTC.

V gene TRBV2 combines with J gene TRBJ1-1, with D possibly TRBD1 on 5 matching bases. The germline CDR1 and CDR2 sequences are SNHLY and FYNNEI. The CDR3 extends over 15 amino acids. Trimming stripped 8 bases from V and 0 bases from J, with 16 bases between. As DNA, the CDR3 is TGTGCCAGCTTGGGGGAGCGAAATATGAACACTGAAGCTTTCTTT. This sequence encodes CASLGERNMNTEAFF.

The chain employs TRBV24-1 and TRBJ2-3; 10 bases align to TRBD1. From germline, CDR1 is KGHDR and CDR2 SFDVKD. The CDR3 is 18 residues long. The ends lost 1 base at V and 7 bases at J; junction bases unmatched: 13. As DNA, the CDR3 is TGTGCCACCAGTGATTTTAATGATCCGGGACAGGGGCTAAATACGCAGTATTTT. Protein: CATSDFNDPGQGLNTQYF.

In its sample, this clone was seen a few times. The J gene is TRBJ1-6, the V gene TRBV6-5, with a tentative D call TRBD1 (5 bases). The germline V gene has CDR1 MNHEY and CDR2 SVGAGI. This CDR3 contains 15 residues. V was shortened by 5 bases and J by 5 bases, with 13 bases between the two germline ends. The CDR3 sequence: CASSRGSENNSPLHF. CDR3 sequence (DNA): TGTGCCAGCAGTCGGGGGTCAGAAAATAATTCACCCCTCCACTTT.

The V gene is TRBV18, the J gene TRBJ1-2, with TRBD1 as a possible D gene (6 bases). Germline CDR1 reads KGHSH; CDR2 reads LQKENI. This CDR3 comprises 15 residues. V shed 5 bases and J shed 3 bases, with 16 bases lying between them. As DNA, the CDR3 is TGTGCCAGCTCAATCGTACAGGGAGAGGACTATGGCTACACCTTC. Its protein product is CASSIVQGEDYGYTF.

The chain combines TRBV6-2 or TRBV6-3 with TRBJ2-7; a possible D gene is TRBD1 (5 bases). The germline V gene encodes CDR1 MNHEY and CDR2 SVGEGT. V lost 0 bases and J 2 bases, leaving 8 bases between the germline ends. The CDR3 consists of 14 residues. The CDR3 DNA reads TGTGCCAGCAGTTACTCGGCAGGGACCTACGAGCAGTACTTC. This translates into CASSYSAGTYEQYF.

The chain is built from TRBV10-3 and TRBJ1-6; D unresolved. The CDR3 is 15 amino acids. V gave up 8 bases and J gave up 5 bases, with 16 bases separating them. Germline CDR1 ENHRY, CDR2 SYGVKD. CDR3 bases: TGTGCCATCTCCACCAGCGTAACCGATAATTCACCCCTCCACTTT. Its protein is CAISTSVTDNSPLHF.

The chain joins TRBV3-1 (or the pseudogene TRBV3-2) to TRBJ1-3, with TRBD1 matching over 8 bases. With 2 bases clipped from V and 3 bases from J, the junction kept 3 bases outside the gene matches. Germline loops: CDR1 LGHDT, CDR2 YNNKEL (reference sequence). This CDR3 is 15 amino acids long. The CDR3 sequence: CASSQQGAYGNTIYF. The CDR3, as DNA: TGTGCCAGCAGCCAACAGGGGGCGTATGGAAACACCATATATTTT.

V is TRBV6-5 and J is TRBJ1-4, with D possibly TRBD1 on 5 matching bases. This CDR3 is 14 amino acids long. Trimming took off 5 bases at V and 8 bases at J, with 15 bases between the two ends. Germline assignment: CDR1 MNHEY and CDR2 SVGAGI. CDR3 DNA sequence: TGTGCCAGCAGTCGCACGGGGGATCGGGAAAAACTGTTTTTT. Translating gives CASSRTGDREKLFF.

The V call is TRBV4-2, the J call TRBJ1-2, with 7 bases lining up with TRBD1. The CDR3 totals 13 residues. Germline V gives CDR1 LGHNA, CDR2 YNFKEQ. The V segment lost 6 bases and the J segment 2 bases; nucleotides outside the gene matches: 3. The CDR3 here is CASRGGRNYGYTF. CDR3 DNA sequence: TGTGCCAGCAGAGGGGGCCGGAACTATGGCTACACCTTC.

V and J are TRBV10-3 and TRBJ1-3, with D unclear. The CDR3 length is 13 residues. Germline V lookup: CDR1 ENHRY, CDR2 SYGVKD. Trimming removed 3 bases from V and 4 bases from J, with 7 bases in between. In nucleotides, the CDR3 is TGTGCCATCAGTGATTGGCTGGGAAACACCATATATTTT. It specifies CAISDWLGNTIYF.

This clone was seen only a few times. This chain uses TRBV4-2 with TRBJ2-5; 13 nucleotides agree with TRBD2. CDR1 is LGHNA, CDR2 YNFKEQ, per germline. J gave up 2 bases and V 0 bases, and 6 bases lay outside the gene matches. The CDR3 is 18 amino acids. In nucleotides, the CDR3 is TGTGCCAGCAGCCAAGATCGTGGACTAGCGGGAGCTCAAGAGACCCAGTACTTC. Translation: CASSQDRGLAGAQETQYF.

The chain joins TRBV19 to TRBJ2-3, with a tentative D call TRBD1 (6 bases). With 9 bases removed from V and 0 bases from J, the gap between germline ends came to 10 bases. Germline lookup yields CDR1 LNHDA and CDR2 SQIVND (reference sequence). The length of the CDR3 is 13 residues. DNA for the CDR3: TGTGCCAGCGCTACAGGGAGCACAGATACGCAGTATTTT. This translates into CASATGSTDTQYF.

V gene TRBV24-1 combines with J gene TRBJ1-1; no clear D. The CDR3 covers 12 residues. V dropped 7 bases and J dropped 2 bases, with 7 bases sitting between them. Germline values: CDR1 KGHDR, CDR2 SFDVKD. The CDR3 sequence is CATRGANTEAFF. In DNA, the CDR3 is TGTGCCACCAGGGGTGCCAACACTGAAGCTTTCTTT.

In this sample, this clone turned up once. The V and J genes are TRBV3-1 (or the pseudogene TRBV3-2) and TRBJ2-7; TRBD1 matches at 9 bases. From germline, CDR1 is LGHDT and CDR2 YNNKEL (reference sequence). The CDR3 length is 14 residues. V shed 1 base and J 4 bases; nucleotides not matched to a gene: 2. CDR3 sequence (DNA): TGTGCCAGCAGCCAAGCGGGACAGGGTTACGAGCAGTACTTC. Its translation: CASSQAGQGYEQYF.

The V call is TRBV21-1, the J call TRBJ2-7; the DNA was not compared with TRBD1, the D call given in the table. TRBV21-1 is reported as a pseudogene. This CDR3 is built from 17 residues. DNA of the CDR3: TGTGCCAGCAGCAAATACGGTCTGGTGCAGGGCTCCTACGAGCAGTACTTC. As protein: CASSKYGLVQGSYEQYF.